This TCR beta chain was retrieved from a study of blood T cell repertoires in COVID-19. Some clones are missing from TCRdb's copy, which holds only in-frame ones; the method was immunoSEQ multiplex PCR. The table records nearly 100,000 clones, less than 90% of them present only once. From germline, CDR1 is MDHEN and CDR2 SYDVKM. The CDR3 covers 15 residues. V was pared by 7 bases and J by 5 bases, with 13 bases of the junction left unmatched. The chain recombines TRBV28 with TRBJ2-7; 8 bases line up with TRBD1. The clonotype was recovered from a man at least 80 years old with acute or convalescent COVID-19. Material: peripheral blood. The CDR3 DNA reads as TGTGCCAGCACCCGAACAGGGCAGGGGGCCCACGAGCAGTACTTC. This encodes CASTRTGQGAHEQYF.